This TCR beta chain was obtained from a study of shared clonotypes between healthy human individuals. Study-level background: The study used three CD4 naive, three CD4 memory, two CD8 naive and one CD8 memory plate per donor. Whole-study findings and limits: It was anticipated that sequencing depth would influence how many clonotypes donors shared.

The CDR3 consists of 16 residues. The V end was cut by 5 bases, the J end by 0 bases, with 15 bases between. Looked up from germline, CDR1 is MGHRA and CDR2 is YSYEKL. The authors distributed each subset's genomic DNA evenly over several immunoSEQ plates. Using immunoSEQ multiplex PCR, the repertoire was profiled, and TCRdb retains in-frame clones only, with some absent. The sample holds more than 2 million clones, around 95% seen once. As defined, naive CD8 cells were CD45RO-negative and positively selected for CCR7, with terminally differentiated effector memory CD45RA+ cells excluded. Notes on this clone: Its antigen is still unknown.

The chain has TRBV4-1 and TRBJ2-3; D remains ambiguous. The sample comprised naive CD8+ T cells from PBMCs. The sequence came from a young man in good health. Some clones in this sample may be carry-over from other donors' samples. CDR3 bases: TGCGCCAGCAGCGGACGGGCCATCCCCAGCACAGATACGCAGTATTTT. Its translation: CASSGRAIPSTDTQYF.